One and the same sample provided the 2 T cell receptor beta chains below, sequenced in a study of Ad26.COV2.S vaccination and SARS-CoV-2 variants. Treatment indicated: some 20 received Ad26.COV2.S at low or high dose, single or two shots; several received placebo; per-sample allocation not given. Sampling was performed 63 days after the first vaccine or placebo injection. The repertoire was sequenced with immunoSEQ multiplex PCR; TCRdb's copy has only in-frame clones and lacks some. The repertoire consists of about 420,000 clones, with roughly 90% occurring once and the leading ten covering 3.6%. The specimen comprised peripheral blood, sampled in a trial of Ad26.COV2.S vaccine versus placebo. These receptors were collected from a person aged 18-65 years who received the Ad26.COV2.S COVID-19 vaccine or a placebo.

The chain recombines TRBV19 with TRBJ2-1; 11 bases are a match to TRBD2. This CDR3 contains 16 residues. V was clipped by 5 bases and J by 6 bases; unmatched bases: 9. Germline V gene sequence: CDR1 LNHDA, CDR2 SQIVND (reference sequence). The CDR3 DNA is TGTGCCAGTAGTTTAGCGGGGGGGCGTCTTGGCAATGAGCAGTTCTTC. Its protein is CASSLAGGRLGNEQFF.

The chain joins TRBV18 to TRBJ2-1; no reliable D call. Germline V gene data show CDR1 as KGHSH and CDR2 as LQKENI. CDR3 length: 13 residues. V shed 3 bases and J shed 7 bases, with 10 bases lying between them. CDR3 loop: CASSPGRSNEQFF. The CDR3 region has the DNA TGTGCCAGCTCACCCGGGCGATCAAATGAGCAGTTCTTC. Full variable domain (missing parts from reference TRBV18 and TRBJ2-1): NAGVMQNPRHLVRRRGQEARLRCSPMKGHSHVYWYRQLPEEGLKFMVYLQKENIIDESGMPKERFSAEFPKEGPSILRIQQVVRGDSAAYFCASSPGRSNEQFFGPGTRLTVL.